This T cell receptor beta chain was recorded in a study of Graves' ophthalmopathy and Graves' hyperthyroidism. Findings and caveats of the study: A 13-signature model separated ophthalmopathy from stable hyperthyroidism, around 88% sensitivity, around 81% specificity.

Notes on this clonotype: Its antigen is still unknown.

Amplification targeted the TCR beta CDR3 regions, with RNA transcripts as the source material. RT-PCR in the first round used HTBI primers; a second-round multiplex PCR followed. One entry per CDR3 protein results from TCRdb running MiXCR on the multiplex PCR reads. The profile covers fewer than 650,000 distinct CDR3 sequences, with approximately 22% appearing a single time and around 7% taken by the ten largest. This CDR3 has 14 amino acids. CDR1 is MDHEN and CDR2 is SYDVKM in the germline V gene. V shed 6 bases and J 7 bases; nucleotides not matched to a gene: 6. Certain patients were not enrolled. These were patients with other autoimmune diseases, uncontrolled infections, pregnancy or lactation.

Input material: peripheral blood. The chain recombines TRBV28 with TRBJ1-6; 7 bases line up with TRBD1. The receptor's source is a woman aged 18-29 years with stable Graves' hyperthyroidism. Some clones in this sample may be carry-over from other donors' samples. This chain's CDR3 is CASSHGQENSPLHF. CDR3 DNA: TGTGCCAGCAGCCACGGACAGGAAAATTCACCCCTCCACTTT.